These T cell receptor beta chains were read from a single sample in a study of shared clonotypes between healthy human individuals. Using immunoSEQ multiplex PCR, the repertoire was profiled, and TCRdb retains in-frame clones only, with some absent. The repertoire holds 90,000 to 120,000 clones, with around 64% as singletons. Sequencing was performed on memory CD8+ T cells sorted from blood. These receptors were taken from a woman between 25 and 40 years old in good health. CDR3s include the opening cysteine and the closing phenylalanine or tryptophan. D genes are given only for firm matches. Clone size, where shown, is once, few, many, or a class for clones that have expanded.

cdr3_aa: CASSPTDREGTEAFF
cdr3_nt: TGTGCCAGCAGCCCTACCGACAGGGAGGGCACTGAAGCTTTCTTT
clone_size: -
d_call: TRBD1
j_call: TRBJ1-1
v_call: TRBV7-3

cdr3_aa: CASSLVGPPDEQFF
cdr3_nt: TGTGCCAGCAGTTTAGTCGGCCCACCGGATGAGCAGTTCTTC
clone_size: -
d_call: -
j_call: TRBJ2-1
v_call: TRBV28

cdr3_aa: CASSPGTSGSGQETQYF
cdr3_nt: TGTGCCAGCAGCCCCGGGACTAGCGGGAGTGGTCAAGAGACCCAGTACTTC
clone_size: -
d_call: TRBD2
j_call: TRBJ2-5
v_call: TRBV7-9

cdr3_aa: CASSLGTLYNEQFF
cdr3_nt: TGTGCCAGCAGCCTGGGGACCCTTTACAATGAGCAGTTCTTC
clone_size: -
d_call: -
j_call: TRBJ2-1
v_call: TRBV7-9

cdr3_aa: CASSLTGKLTEAFF
cdr3_nt: TGTGCCAGCAGCTTAACAGGGAAATTAACTGAAGCTTTCTTT
clone_size: once
d_call: -
j_call: TRBJ1-1
v_call: TRBV5-4

cdr3_aa: CASSYKGTVEKLFF
cdr3_nt: TGTGCCAGCAGTTACAAGGGGACAGTTGAAAAACTGTTTTTT
clone_size: -
d_call: TRBD1
j_call: TRBJ1-4
v_call: TRBV6-5

cdr3_aa: CASSPRRELPYEQYF
cdr3_nt: TGTGCCAGCTCACCACGGCGGGAGCTTCCCTACGAGCAGTACTTC
clone_size: few
d_call: TRBD2
j_call: TRBJ2-7
v_call: TRBV18

cdr3_aa: CASSLGTGANYGYTF
cdr3_nt: TGTGCCAGCAGCCTCGGGACAGGCGCTAACTATGGCTACACCTTC
clone_size: -
d_call: TRBD1
j_call: TRBJ1-2
v_call: TRBV7-9

cdr3_aa: CASSDSMTGAEQYF
cdr3_nt: TGCGCCAGCAGTGACTCCATGACTGGGGCCGAGCAGTACTTC
clone_size: -
d_call: -
j_call: TRBJ2-7
v_call: TRBV10-1

cdr3_aa: CASSPGGGHTEAFF
cdr3_nt: TGTGCCAGCAGTCCGGGGGGTGGGCACACTGAAGCTTTCTTT
clone_size: once
d_call: -
j_call: TRBJ1-1
v_call: TRBV27

cdr3_aa: CASSPSYEQYF
cdr3_nt: TGTGCCAGCAGTCCTTCTTACGAGCAGTACTTC
clone_size: -
d_call: -
j_call: TRBJ2-7
v_call: TRBV2

cdr3_aa: CASSKAGNRGHVYEQYF
cdr3_nt: TGTGCCAGCAGCAAAGCAGGAAACAGGGGGCACGTCTACGAGCAGTACTTC
clone_size: few
d_call: -
j_call: TRBJ2-7
v_call: TRBV21-1

cdr3_aa: CASSVRAQSYEQYF
cdr3_nt: TGTGCCAGCAGCGTCAGGGCACAGTCCTACGAGCAGTACTTC
clone_size: -
d_call: -
j_call: TRBJ2-7
v_call: TRBV9

cdr3_aa: CASSERPHDTQYF
cdr3_nt: TGTGCCAGCAGTGAACGGCCCCACGATACGCAGTATTTT
clone_size: -
d_call: -
j_call: TRBJ2-3
v_call: TRBV6-4

cdr3_aa: CASSWGQGLGEQYF
cdr3_nt: TGTGCCAGCAGTTGGGGACAGGGATTGGGCGAGCAGTACTTC
clone_size: -
d_call: TRBD1
j_call: TRBJ2-7
v_call: TRBV27

cdr3_aa: CASSPPFGSRGYGYTF
cdr3_nt: TGTGCCAGCAGCCCCCCGTTCGGCAGTCGTGGCTATGGCTACACCTTC
clone_size: -
d_call: -
j_call: TRBJ1-2
v_call: TRBV11-2

cdr3_aa: CASRATSGRAGNIQYF
cdr3_nt: TGTGCCAGCAGAGCGACTAGCGGGAGGGCCGGGAACATTCAGTACTTC
clone_size: many
d_call: TRBD2
j_call: TRBJ2-4
v_call: TRBV2

cdr3_aa: CASSQLLAGGYNEQFF
cdr3_nt: TGCGCCAGCAGTCAGCTACTAGCGGGGGGCTACAATGAGCAGTTCTTC
clone_size: many
d_call: TRBD2
j_call: TRBJ2-1
v_call: TRBV23-1

cdr3_aa: CASSLLASGIFEQFF
cdr3_nt: TGTGCCAGCAGCTTATTGGCTAGCGGGATTTTTGAGCAGTTCTTC
clone_size: -
d_call: TRBD2
j_call: TRBJ2-1
v_call: TRBV11-2

cdr3_aa: CASSDKGTLAKNIQYF
cdr3_nt: TGTGCCAGCAGTGATAAGGGGACCCTAGCCAAAAACATTCAGTACTTC
clone_size: many
d_call: -
j_call: TRBJ2-4
v_call: TRBV25-1

cdr3_aa: CASSIGGLVRYF
cdr3_nt: TGTGCCAGTAGTATAGGGGGACTAGTTCGGTATTTT
clone_size: -
d_call: TRBD2
j_call: TRBJ2-3
v_call: TRBV19

cdr3_aa: CASSSLRVLRRVGGYTF
cdr3_nt: TGTGCCAGCAGTTCCCTCCGGGTACTCAGACGAGTGGGTGGCTACACCTTC
clone_size: -
d_call: -
j_call: TRBJ1-2
v_call: TRBV27

cdr3_aa: CASSDLGLAGPYEQYF
cdr3_nt: TGTGCCAGCAGTGACCTCGGACTAGCGGGGCCGTACGAGCAGTACTTC
clone_size: few
d_call: TRBD2
j_call: TRBJ2-7
v_call: TRBV6-1

cdr3_aa: CASRPRLAGLGATQYF
cdr3_nt: TGTGCCAGCAGGCCTCGACTAGCGGGACTTGGTGCTACGCAGTATTTT
clone_size: -
d_call: TRBD2
j_call: TRBJ2-3
v_call: TRBV27

cdr3_aa: CASSPEGEEAEAFF
cdr3_nt: TGTGCCAGCAGTCCCGAGGGGGAGGAAGCTGAAGCTTTCTTT
clone_size: -
d_call: -
j_call: TRBJ1-1
v_call: TRBV27

cdr3_aa: CASSSSPRLAESSYEQYF
cdr3_nt: TGTGCCAGCAGCTCTTCCCCTCGACTAGCGGAAAGCTCCTACGAGCAGTACTTC
clone_size: few
d_call: TRBD2
j_call: TRBJ2-7
v_call: TRBV11-2

cdr3_aa: CASSPGEEYETQYF
cdr3_nt: TGTGCCAGCAGCCCAGGGGAAGAATATGAGACCCAGTACTTC
clone_size: few
d_call: -
j_call: TRBJ2-5
v_call: TRBV4-2

cdr3_aa: CASSIEEGTRVTGELFF
cdr3_nt: TGTGCCAGTAGTATAGAAGAAGGGACCCGGGTCACCGGGGAGCTGTTTTTT
clone_size: -
d_call: -
j_call: TRBJ2-2
v_call: TRBV19

cdr3_aa: CASSQGPGHSYGYTF
cdr3_nt: TGCGCCAGCAGCCAGGGTCCGGGACACTCCTATGGCTACACCTTC
clone_size: -
d_call: -
j_call: TRBJ1-2
v_call: TRBV4-1

cdr3_aa: CASSLVSGLAGVLVNEQFF
cdr3_nt: TGTGCCAGCAGCTTAGTATCTGGGCTAGCGGGAGTTCTTGTGAATGAGCAGTTCTTC
clone_size: -
d_call: TRBD2
j_call: TRBJ2-1
v_call: TRBV7-8

cdr3_aa: CASSPYYSSYNEQFF
cdr3_nt: TGTGCCAGCAGCCCATACTACAGCTCCTACAATGAGCAGTTCTTC
clone_size: -
d_call: -
j_call: TRBJ2-1
v_call: TRBV7-3

cdr3_aa: CASSPQYIDTIYF
cdr3_nt: TGTGCCAGCAGTCCTCAGTATATCGACACCATATATTTT
clone_size: -
d_call: -
j_call: TRBJ1-3
v_call: TRBV28

cdr3_aa: CASSPPRDRDTEAFF
cdr3_nt: TGTGCCAGCAGCCCTCCCCGGGACAGGGACACTGAAGCTTTCTTT
clone_size: -
d_call: TRBD1
j_call: TRBJ1-1
v_call: TRBV14

cdr3_aa: CASTLAGGMAKNIQYF
cdr3_nt: TGTGCCAGCACGCTAGCGGGAGGGATGGCCAAAAACATTCAGTACTTC
clone_size: -
d_call: TRBD2
j_call: TRBJ2-4
v_call: TRBV2

cdr3_aa: CASSGTSGSPNEQFF
cdr3_nt: TGTGCCAGCAGTGGTACCAGCGGGAGCCCCAATGAGCAGTTCTTC
clone_size: many
d_call: TRBD2
j_call: TRBJ2-1
v_call: TRBV6-1

cdr3_aa: CASKGQGVQETQYF
cdr3_nt: TGTGCCAGCAAGGGACAGGGGGTCCAAGAGACCCAGTACTTC
clone_size: -
d_call: TRBD1
j_call: TRBJ2-5
v_call: TRBV28

cdr3_aa: CASSFARGRSNGYTF
cdr3_nt: TGTGCCAGCAGTTTTGCCAGGGGGCGTTCTAATGGCTACACCTTC
clone_size: -
d_call: TRBD1
j_call: TRBJ1-2
v_call: TRBV28

cdr3_aa: CASSISRGGADGYTF
cdr3_nt: TGTGCCAGCAGTATCTCCCGAGGGGGGGCAGATGGCTACACCTTC
clone_size: -
d_call: -
j_call: TRBJ1-2
v_call: TRBV27

cdr3_aa: CASSRLGLAGVITYEQYF
cdr3_nt: TGCGCCAGCAGCCGCCTGGGACTAGCGGGAGTGATCACCTACGAGCAGTACTTC
clone_size: -
d_call: TRBD2
j_call: TRBJ2-7
v_call: TRBV4-1

cdr3_aa: CASSADRTTQETQYF
cdr3_nt: TGTGCCAGCAGCGCGGACAGGACTACGCAAGAGACCCAGTACTTC
clone_size: -
d_call: -
j_call: TRBJ2-5
v_call: TRBV9

cdr3_aa: CASSLRTSGTTGELFF
cdr3_nt: TGCGCCAGCAGCTTGAGGACTAGCGGGACCACCGGGGAGCTGTTTTTT
clone_size: -
d_call: TRBD2
j_call: TRBJ2-2
v_call: TRBV5-1

cdr3_aa: CASSYYNRVDTEAFF
cdr3_nt: TGTGCCAGCAGTTACTACAATAGGGTGGACACTGAAGCTTTCTTT
clone_size: -
d_call: -
j_call: TRBJ1-1
v_call: TRBV6-5